This T cell receptor beta chain was found in a study of blood T cell repertoires in COVID-19. Study summary: T cells, B-cell-depleted T cells, or PBMCs supplied cDNA or gDNA.

Data came from immunoSEQ multiplex PCR; TCRdb stores just in-frame clones and leaves some out. The sample lists about 360,000 clones; around 87% were seen once. There are 13 residues in the CDR3. The V gene lost 6 bases and the J gene lost 4 bases, with 12 bases spanning the gap. Germline V gene data show CDR1 as SNHLY and CDR2 as FYNNEI. This clone was seen once. The receptor comes from a human donor in a cohort sampled during active COVID-19. V and J are TRBV2 and TRBJ1-2; no definite D call. Sequencing was carried out using peripheral blood. DNA for the CDR3: TGTGCCAGCAGCGAGCTTAGTGGCTATGGCTACACCTTC. Encoded protein: CASSELSGYGYTF. Filled out from reference TRBV2 and TRBJ1-2, the complete variable domain reads EPEVTQTPSHQVTQMGQEVILRCVPISNHLYFYWYRQILGQKVEFLVSFYNNEISEKSEIFDDQFSVERPDGSNFTLKIRSTKLEDSAMYFCASSELSGYGYTFGSGTRLTVV.